A selection of T cell receptor beta chains follows, all from one sample in a study of blood T cell repertoires in COVID-19. The table came from immunoSEQ multiplex PCR; TCRdb's copy has only in-frame clones and leaves some out. The repertoire holds roughly 250,000 clones, with roughly nine tenths as singletons. Sequenced: peripheral blood. These receptors all stem from a man in his fifties or sixties who had recovered from COVID-19. CDR3s include the opening cysteine and the closing phenylalanine or tryptophan. D genes are given only for firm matches. Only some rows state a clone size, as once, few, many or a class for expanded clones.

CDR3aa: CASSERRGGHNEQFF
CDR3nt: TGCGCCAGCAGTGAACGGCGGGGGGGCCACAATGAGCAGTTCTTC
d_gene: TRBD2
v_gene: TRBV10-1
j_gene: TRBJ2-1
abundance: .

CDR3aa: CASSLKLSEEKLFF
CDR3nt: TGTGCCAGCAGCTTGAAACTCAGCGAGGAAAAACTGTTTTTT
d_gene: .
v_gene: TRBV5-4
j_gene: TRBJ1-4
abundance: .

CDR3aa: CASSPLASEQFF
CDR3nt: TGTGCCAGCAGCCCACTAGCAAGTGAGCAGTTCTTC
d_gene: .
v_gene: TRBV11-2
j_gene: TRBJ2-1
abundance: few

CDR3aa: CASSQTGAGLAGYNEQFF
CDR3nt: TGTGCCAGCAGCCAAACGGGGGCAGGACTAGCGGGATACAATGAGCAGTTCTTC
d_gene: TRBD2
v_gene: TRBV3-1/TRBV3-2
j_gene: TRBJ2-1
abundance: .

CDR3aa: CASSQVGETTEKLFF
CDR3nt: TGTGCCAGCAGCCAAGTCGGGGAGACAACAGAAAAACTGTTTTTT
d_gene: .
v_gene: TRBV14
j_gene: TRBJ1-4
abundance: .

CDR3aa: CASSPKTPGRYSNQPQHF
CDR3nt: TGTGCCAGCAGCCCCAAGACCCCGGGGAGATATAGCAATCAGCCCCAGCATTTT
d_gene: .
v_gene: TRBV7-6
j_gene: TRBJ1-5
abundance: .

CDR3aa: CASSEAGQGLASLNTEAFF
CDR3nt: TGTGCCAGCAGTGAAGCGGGTCAGGGGCTGGCATCATTGAACACTGAAGCTTTCTTT
d_gene: .
v_gene: TRBV6-1
j_gene: TRBJ1-1
abundance: .

CDR3aa: CASSTTPGLWKGDYGYTF
CDR3nt: TGTGCCAGCAGCACTACCCCTGGTCTGTGGAAGGGGGACTATGGCTACACCTTC
d_gene: .
v_gene: TRBV7-2
j_gene: TRBJ1-2
abundance: .

CDR3aa: CASSQALAVTDTQYF
CDR3nt: TGCGCCAGCAGCCAAGCTCTAGCCGTCACAGATACGCAGTATTTT
d_gene: .
v_gene: TRBV4-1
j_gene: TRBJ2-3
abundance: .

CDR3aa: CATSEARPTGQGISYNEQFF
CDR3nt: TGTGCCACCAGTGAGGCTCGCCCAACCGGACAGGGGATTTCCTACAATGAGCAGTTCTTC
d_gene: TRBD1
v_gene: TRBV24-1
j_gene: TRBJ2-1
abundance: .

CDR3aa: CASSRTSGGPPAGIQYF
CDR3nt: TGTGCCAGCAGCCGGACTAGCGGGGGGCCTCCAGCAGGCATTCAGTACTTC
d_gene: TRBD2
v_gene: TRBV5-5
j_gene: TRBJ2-4
abundance: .

CDR3aa: CASRDRQLVGQPQHF
CDR3nt: TGTGCCAGTAGGGATCGACAGCTCGTAGGTCAGCCCCAGCATTTT
d_gene: .
v_gene: TRBV19
j_gene: TRBJ1-5
abundance: .

CDR3aa: CASSFNIGGGQPQHF
CDR3nt: TGTGCCAGCAGTTTCAATATAGGGGGGGGTCAGCCCCAGCATTTT
d_gene: .
v_gene: TRBV27
j_gene: TRBJ1-5
abundance: .

CDR3aa: CASSQEGTGPRFEKLFF
CDR3nt: TGTGCCAGCAGCCAAGAGGGGACAGGCCCTCGTTTTGAAAAACTGTTTTTT
d_gene: TRBD1
v_gene: TRBV4-2
j_gene: TRBJ1-4
abundance: .

CDR3aa: CASSEQGGQPQHF
CDR3nt: TGTGCCAGCAGTGAACAGGGGGGTCAGCCCCAGCATTTT
d_gene: TRBD1
v_gene: TRBV6-1
j_gene: TRBJ1-5
abundance: .

CDR3aa: CASSPRLGLSYEQYF
CDR3nt: TGTGCCAGCAGCCCCAGACTTGGTCTTTCCTACGAGCAGTACTTC
d_gene: .
v_gene: TRBV7-2
j_gene: TRBJ2-7
abundance: .

CDR3aa: CASQQHYEQYF
CDR3nt: TGTGCCAGCCAACAACACTACGAGCAGTACTTC
d_gene: .
v_gene: TRBV13
j_gene: TRBJ2-7
abundance: .

CDR3aa: CATSRSGTGLISPLHF
CDR3nt: TGTGCCACCAGCAGAAGCGGGACAGGACTAATTTCACCCCTCCACTTT
d_gene: TRBD1
v_gene: TRBV15
j_gene: TRBJ1-6
abundance: few

CDR3aa: CAISRTSGSTDTQYF
CDR3nt: TGTGCCATCAGTCGAACTAGCGGAAGCACAGATACGCAGTATTTT
d_gene: TRBD2
v_gene: TRBV10-3
j_gene: TRBJ2-3
abundance: .

CDR3aa: CASSQSGTGVNTEAFF
CDR3nt: TGCGCCAGCAGCCAATCCGGGACAGGTGTGAACACTGAAGCTTTCTTT
d_gene: TRBD1
v_gene: TRBV4-1
j_gene: TRBJ1-1
abundance: .

CDR3aa: CATSSVPSYEQYF
CDR3nt: TGTGCCACTTCTAGTGTCCCCTCCTACGAGCAGTACTTC
d_gene: .
v_gene: TRBV19
j_gene: TRBJ2-7
abundance: once

CDR3aa: CAWSETAGGYEQYF
CDR3nt: TGTGCCTGGAGTGAAACCGCGGGAGGCTACGAGCAGTACTTC
d_gene: TRBD2
v_gene: TRBV30
j_gene: TRBJ2-7
abundance: .

CDR3aa: CASSLRGKEKLFF
CDR3nt: TGCGCCAGCAGCTTGAGGGGCAAAGAAAAACTGTTTTTT
d_gene: .
v_gene: TRBV5-1
j_gene: TRBJ1-4
abundance: .

CDR3aa: CASGSWPNPGRGYTF
CDR3nt: TGTGCCAGCGGAAGTTGGCCCAACCCGGGTCGGGGCTACACCTTC
d_gene: .
v_gene: TRBV7-8
j_gene: TRBJ1-2
abundance: few

CDR3aa: CASSLGSGASLGKFF
CDR3nt: TGTGCCAGCAGCTTAGGAAGCGGAGCTAGTCTCGGGAAGTTCTTC
d_gene: .
v_gene: TRBV7-9
j_gene: TRBJ2-1
abundance: .

CDR3aa: CASSQGAANEKLFF
CDR3nt: TGTGCCAGCAGCCAGGGGGCTGCTAATGAAAAACTGTTTTTT
d_gene: TRBD1
v_gene: TRBV7-2
j_gene: TRBJ1-4
abundance: once

CDR3aa: CASSLVPRTGGSTDTQYF
CDR3nt: TGTGCCAGCAGCTTAGTACCTAGGACAGGAGGAAGCACAGATACGCAGTATTTT
d_gene: TRBD1
v_gene: TRBV7-8
j_gene: TRBJ2-3
abundance: .

CDR3aa: CASSSGTGVPYNEQFF
CDR3nt: TGTGCCAGCAGCTCCGGGACAGGGGTTCCCTACAATGAGCAGTTCTTC
d_gene: TRBD1
v_gene: TRBV5-5
j_gene: TRBJ2-1
abundance: .

CDR3aa: CSADRSEWETQYF
CDR3nt: TGCAGCGCGGACAGATCTGAATGGGAGACCCAGTACTTC
d_gene: .
v_gene: TRBV29-1
j_gene: TRBJ2-5
abundance: .

CDR3aa: CASSFGTSGSTDTQYF
CDR3nt: TGTGCCAGCAGCTTTGGGACTAGCGGGTCCACAGATACGCAGTATTTT
d_gene: TRBD2
v_gene: TRBV5-6
j_gene: TRBJ2-3
abundance: .

CDR3aa: CASSSPGQGGDTEAFF
CDR3nt: TGTGCCAGCAGCTCGCCCGGACAGGGCGGGGACACTGAAGCTTTCTTT
d_gene: TRBD1
v_gene: TRBV7-3
j_gene: TRBJ1-1
abundance: .

CDR3aa: CSFSAGQIYEQYF
CDR3nt: TGCAGCTTCTCGGCTGGACAGATCTACGAGCAGTACTTC
d_gene: .
v_gene: TRBV29-1
j_gene: TRBJ2-7
abundance: .

CDR3aa: CASSESGHGYTF
CDR3nt: TGTGCCAGCAGTGAATCTGGGCATGGCTACACCTTC
d_gene: .
v_gene: TRBV25-1
j_gene: TRBJ1-2
abundance: .

CDR3aa: CASSQSLGGCNQPQHF
CDR3nt: TGCGCCAGCAGTCAATCGCTAGGGGGCTGCAATCAGCCCCAGCATTTT
d_gene: TRBD1
v_gene: TRBV23-1
j_gene: TRBJ1-5
abundance: once

CDR3aa: CASGDRGQPQHF
CDR3nt: TGTGCCAGCGGGGACAGGGGTCAGCCCCAGCATTTT
d_gene: TRBD1
v_gene: TRBV6-5
j_gene: TRBJ1-5
abundance: .

CDR3aa: CASSQIVGAAGYTF
CDR3nt: TGTGCCAGCAGCCAGATCGTGGGGGCAGCTGGCTACACCTTC
d_gene: .
v_gene: TRBV7-9
j_gene: TRBJ1-2
abundance: .

CDR3aa: CASSNRVVDTQYF
CDR3nt: TGTGCCAGCAGCAACAGGGTAGTGGATACGCAGTATTTT
d_gene: .
v_gene: TRBV6-2/TRBV6-3
j_gene: TRBJ2-3
abundance: once

CDR3aa: CASSLAGANVLTF
CDR3nt: TGCGCCAGCAGCCTCGCTGGGGCCAACGTCCTGACTTTC
d_gene: .
v_gene: TRBV5-1
j_gene: TRBJ2-6
abundance: .

CDR3aa: CASSLASGGGKLFF
CDR3nt: TGTGCCAGCAGCTTAGCGTCCGGGGGTGGAAAACTGTTTTTT
d_gene: .
v_gene: TRBV7-8
j_gene: TRBJ1-4
abundance: .

CDR3aa: CASKGQGLNTEAFF
CDR3nt: TGTGCCAGCAAAGGACAGGGGCTGAACACTGAAGCTTTCTTT
d_gene: TRBD1
v_gene: TRBV6-5
j_gene: TRBJ1-1
abundance: once